These 15 T cell receptor beta chains were sequenced from one sample in a study of T cell repertoires in cytomegalovirus infection. The antigens for these receptors are not known. TCRdb re-called the reads with MiXCR, one entry per CDR3 protein. Altogether approximately 350,000 distinct CDR3 sequences are present, just under 35% being singletons, with the ten largest covering roughly 12%. The sample consisted of cultured PBMCs, taken from culture after CMV antigen stimulation. Receptor source: a human donor in good health (CMV status not recorded). Some clones in this sample may be carry-over from other donors' samples.

This clonotype came up a few times. The rearrangement links TRBV29-1 to TRBJ1-1; possibly TRBD1 for D (5 bases). CDR1 and CDR2 (germline): SQVTM, ANQGSEA. Trimming removed 5 bases from V and 3 bases from J, with 13 bases in between. This CDR3 comprises 13 residues. The CDR3: CSVPPPRDTEAFF. The CDR3 DNA sequence: TGCAGCGTTCCCCCGCCCAGGGACACTGAAGCTTTCTTT. The whole variable domain, remainder taken from reference TRBV29-1 and TRBJ1-1, is SAVISQKPSRDICQRGTSLTIQCQVDSQVTMMFWYRQQPGQSLTLIATANQGSEATYESGFVIDKFPISRPNLTFSTLTVSNMSPEDSSIYLCSVPPPRDTEAFFGQGTRLTVV.

This clonotype appeared many times. This rearrangement joins TRBV7-2 to TRBJ2-3; D not resolved. Germline loops: CDR1 SGHTA, CDR2 FQGNSA. V was shortened by 5 bases and J by 8 bases, with 20 bases between the two germline ends. The CDR3 length is 15 residues. CDR3 protein: CASSPAIGPQSTQYF. CDR3 coding DNA: TGTGCCAGCAGCCCGGCGATAGGGCCCCAATCTACGCAGTATTTT.

This clonotype was detected ten times or more. V is TRBV7-2 and J is TRBJ1-5; 7 nucleotides match TRBD1. V gave up 5 bases and J gave up 10 bases; unmatched junction bases: 5. The CDR3 is 12 residues long. Germline CDR1 and CDR2: SGHTA and FQGNSA. This chain's CDR3 is CASSPQGGPQHF. The DNA of the CDR3 is TGTGCCAGCAGCCCTCAGGGGGGACCCCAGCATTTT.

The chain joins TRBV19 to TRBJ2-5; D gene unclear. V lost 0 bases, J lost 4 bases, and 9 bases lay in between. The CDR3 is 14 residues long. Germline values: CDR1 LNHDA, CDR2 SQIVND (reference sequence). The CDR3 spells CASSIDPGVETQYF. CDR3 nucleotide sequence: TGTGCCAGTAGTATAGATCCTGGGGTAGAGACCCAGTACTTC.

Only a few counts were recorded for this clonotype. This chain links TRBV6-2 or TRBV6-3 with TRBJ2-6; the D is unclear. The germline CDR1 and CDR2 sequences are MNHEY and SVGEGT. V was trimmed by 7 bases and J by 17 bases, leaving 15 bases between them. The CDR3 spans 11 residues. CDR3: CASTLGNAMTF. The CDR3 coding sequence is TGTGCCAGCACCCTTGGGAATGCCATGACTTTC.

This clonotype turned up a few times. The chain combines TRBV20-1 with TRBJ2-3, with 7 bases lining up with TRBD2. The CDR3 sequence is 15 residues long. Per germline, CDR1 DFQATT and CDR2 SNEGSKA (reference sequence). V trimming: 5 bases; J trimming: 0 bases; junction bases outside the gene matches: 8. CDR3 loop: CSADEAGTSTDTQYF. CDR3 bases: TGCAGTGCTGATGAAGCGGGGACTAGCACAGATACGCAGTATTTT.

V and J are TRBV7-2 and TRBJ2-3, with D possibly TRBD2 on 6 matching bases. V gave up 1 base and J gave up 5 bases, with 10 bases separating them. The CDR3 has 14 residues. Germline V lookup: CDR1 SGHTA, CDR2 FQGNSA. The DNA for the CDR3 is TGTGCCAGCAGCTTAGGGAGGGTAGAAGATACGCAGTATTTT. Amino acid sequence: CASSLGRVEDTQYF.

CDR3 sequence reads: CASSEAGNEQFF. The CDR3 bases are TGTGCCAGCAGTGAAGCCGGCAACGAGCAGTTCTTC. This chain connects TRBV2 to TRBJ2-1; D not certain. In germline, CDR1 is SNHLY, CDR2 FYNNEI. The CDR3 extends over 12 amino acids. V was clipped by 0 bases and J by 10 bases, with 7 bases between them.

The chain is built from TRBV10-3 and TRBJ2-7; 9 nucleotides agree with TRBD2. V shed 10 bases, J shed 1 base, and the junction held 2 bases outside the gene matches. Looked up from germline, CDR1 is ENHRY and CDR2 is SYGVKD. The CDR3 has 12 residues. CDR3 loop: CATTSGSYEQYF. DNA for the CDR3: TGTGCCACGACTAGCGGATCCTACGAGCAGTACTTC.

This clonotype turned up a few times. The rearrangement links TRBV28 to TRBJ1-6, with 9 bases aligning to TRBD1. Germline V lookup: CDR1 MDHEN, CDR2 SYDVKM. The CDR3 has 14 residues. Trimming removed 4 bases from V and 9 bases from J; junction bases left unmatched: 4. The CDR3 nucleotides are TGTGCCAGCAGTTCCGGGACAGGGATTTCACCCCTCCACTTT. Its translation is CASSSGTGISPLHF.

The rearrangement links TRBV5-6 to TRBJ2-5; D is possibly TRBD2 (5 bases). CDR1 is SGHDT and CDR2 is YYEEEE in the germline V gene. This CDR3 spans 16 amino acids. Trimming removed 1 base at V and 9 bases at J, with 22 bases between. DNA for the CDR3: TGTGCCAGCAGCTTGCTTAGCGAAATCTTCCTGGGAGCCCAGTACTTC. Translation: CASSLLSEIFLGAQYF.

The rearrangement links TRBV18 to TRBJ1-4; TRBD1 agrees at 8 bases. The CDR3 consists of 16 residues. J lost 4 bases, V lost 3 bases, and 7 bases had no gene match. Looked up from germline, CDR1 is KGHSH and CDR2 is LQKENI. The CDR3 nucleotides read TGTGCCAGCTCACCCCCTCGACAGGGGAGTAATGAAAAACTGTTTTTT. Amino acids: CASSPPRQGSNEKLFF.

This clonotype has a handful of counts. This rearrangement joins TRBV12-3 or TRBV12-4 to TRBJ2-3; 7 bases agree with TRBD2. J gave up 4 bases and V 7 bases, and 11 bases lay outside the gene matches. CDR3 size: 15 residues. CDR3 residues: CASTVGRESSDTQYF. Here the CDR3 DNA reads TGTGCCAGCACAGTTGGGCGGGAGTCCTCAGATACGCAGTATTTT.

This sequence joins TRBV7-6 and TRBJ2-2; 8 bases match TRBD2. The CDR3 runs 14 residues. V trimming: 3 bases; J trimming: 7 bases; junction bases outside the gene matches: 4. The germline V gene encodes CDR1 SGHVS and CDR2 FNYEAQ. The DNA for the CDR3 is TGTGCCAGCAGCTTCGGTCTAGCGGGCGGGGAGCTGTTTTTT. It specifies CASSFGLAGGELFF.

This chain links TRBV7-9 with TRBJ2-5; 7 positions agree with TRBD1. This CDR3 comprises 16 residues. The germline CDR1 and CDR2 sequences are SEHNR and FQNEAQ (reference sequence). Trimming at V came to 2 bases and at J to 0 bases, leaving 6 bases not matched to a gene. The CDR3: CASSLLTGPYQETQYF. The CDR3 DNA is TGTGCCAGCAGCTTACTGACAGGGCCCTACCAAGAGACCCAGTACTTC.